These 28 T cell receptor beta chains came from one sample sequenced in a study of radiation and T cells in renal cell carcinoma. The method was immunoSEQ multiplex PCR; TCRdb's version includes in-frame clones alone and lacks a portion of them. The sample has fewer than 200,000 clones; approximately 90% are singletons. Time point here: blood 4 weeks post-SBRT, at nephrectomy. The sample's treatment: 15 Gy SBRT to primary tumor, nephrectomy 4 weeks later. The sample here was blood, taken from a patient whose treatment included radiotherapy and nephrectomy. These receptor sequences come from a woman in her forties or fifties with renal cell carcinoma.

V is TRBV7-8 and J is TRBJ2-5; 8 positions match TRBD1. This CDR3 is 15 amino acids long. Trimming cost V 5 bases and J 7 bases; bases outside gene matches: 12. Per the germline V gene, CDR1 is SGHVS and CDR2 is FQNEAQ. CDR3 amino acids: CASSLYQGALGTQYF. CDR3 DNA sequence: TGTGCCAGCAGCCTCTACCAGGGGGCCTTGGGGACCCAGTACTTC.

This chain uses TRBV7-9 with TRBJ1-2, with D maybe TRBD1 (6 bases). The CDR3 is 14 amino acids. CDR1 SEHNR and CDR2 FQNEAQ come from the germline V gene (reference sequence). V shed 5 bases and J shed 5 bases, with 15 bases lying between them. The CDR3 bases are TGTGCCAGCAGCACGGGACAAGCACATTATGGCTACACCTTC. Protein: CASSTGQAHYGYTF.

The chain couples TRBV13 to TRBJ2-7; 8 nucleotides line up with TRBD1. The CDR3 has 16 residues. The J segment lost 2 bases and the V segment lost 3 bases, leaving 9 bases of the junction unmatched. Germline V gene data show CDR1 as PRHDT and CDR2 as FYEKMQ (reference sequence). CDR3 DNA sequence: TGTGCCAGCAGCTTTAGGGAGACAGGGGTAACCTACGAGCAGTACTTC. It translates to CASSFRETGVTYEQYF.

This sequence joins TRBV19 and TRBJ1-1; D remains unclear. Trimming removed 6 bases at V and 1 base at J, with 9 bases between. Germline CDR1 reads LNHDA; CDR2 reads SQIVND (reference sequence). The CDR3 is made up of 13 amino acids. DNA for the CDR3: TGTGCCAGTAGCCCCATTGGGAACACTGAAGCTTTCTTT. Translated, it gives CASSPIGNTEAFF.

On this clone: Other DNA sequences in the same sample also yield this CDR3. The genes are TRBV7-2 and TRBJ2-2; the D gene is possibly TRBD2 (5 bases). The germline V and J ends were trimmed by 3 bases and 3 bases, with 8 bases remaining between them. The CDR3 has 14 residues. Per germline, CDR1 SGHTA and CDR2 FQGNSA. CDR3 coding DNA: TGTGCCAGCAGCTTGTCGGGGTACACCGGGGAGCTGTTTTTT. This encodes CASSLSGYTGELFF.

The J gene is TRBJ1-3, the V gene TRBV7-9; 7 bases align to TRBD1. Trimming at V came to 5 bases and at J to 2 bases, leaving 6 bases not matched to a gene. The CDR3 sequence is 15 residues long. The V gene's germline CDR1 is SEHNR and CDR2 FQNEAQ (reference sequence). CDR3 amino acids: CASSLGDSPGNTIYF. The CDR3 DNA follows: TGTGCCAGCAGCCTAGGGGACAGCCCTGGAAACACCATATATTTT.

The V call is TRBV9, the J call TRBJ2-1; possible D gene TRBD2, 7 bases. CDR3 length: 19 residues. The V gene's germline CDR1 is SGDLS and CDR2 YYNGEE. Trimming stripped 0 bases from V and 4 bases from J, with 23 bases between. CDR3 coding DNA: TGTGCCAGCAGCGTAGACGGGGCGGGGGCCCTCTCAACTTACAATGAGCAGTTCTTC. The encoded protein is CASSVDGAGALSTYNEQFF.

The chain combines TRBV6-6 with TRBJ2-7, with TRBD1 matching over 8 bases. Germline CDR1 and CDR2: MNHNY and SVGAGI (reference sequence). Losses at the gene ends were 0 bases for V and 5 bases for J; bases not matched to a gene: 9. The CDR3 runs to 16 residues. The CDR3 DNA reads as TGTGCCAGCAGTTACTCCGGACAGGGCCCCTCGGACGAGCAGTACTTC. Encoded protein: CASSYSGQGPSDEQYF.

The CDR3 here is CASRDRGDQPQHF. DNA for the CDR3: TGTGCCAGCAGGGACAGGGGAGATCAGCCCCAGCATTTT. The chain employs TRBV6-1 and TRBJ1-5, with 9 bases that match TRBD1. The CDR3 runs 13 residues. The junction had 2 bases not matched to a gene; V was cut back by 6 bases and J by 5 bases. Germline V gene sequence: CDR1 MNHNS, CDR2 SASEGT.

This clone was observed once. V and J are TRBV11-3 and TRBJ1-1; unclear D gene. Per germline, CDR1 SGHNT and CDR2 YENEEA. Trimming took off 1 base at V and 3 bases at J, with 21 bases between the two ends. The CDR3 has 18 residues. CDR3 nucleotides: TGTGCCAGCAGCTTAGGGGAGACTACTACGGACGGGGACACTGAAGCTTTCTTT. Translated: CASSLGETTTDGDTEAFF. The complete variable domain, with remaining parts taken from reference TRBV11-3 and TRBJ1-1, reads EAGVVQSPRYKIIEKKQPVAFWCNPISGHNTLYWYLQNLGQGPELLIRYENEEAVDDSQLPKDRFSAERLKGVDSTLKIQPAELGDSAVYLCASSLGETTTDGDTEAFFGQGTRLTVV.

This chain links TRBV7-9 with TRBJ2-1, with D maybe TRBD1 (6 bases). The germline gives CDR1 SEHNR, CDR2 FQNEAQ (reference sequence). V was shortened by 4 bases and J by 0 bases, with 16 bases between the two germline ends. The CDR3 extends over 17 amino acids. In DNA form, the CDR3 reads TGTGCCAGCAGCTCTTCCGGGACACAGAGCTCCTACAATGAGCAGTTCTTC. Translating it yields CASSSSGTQSSYNEQFF.

The chain carries TRBV5-1 and TRBJ2-7, with D uncertain. The germline V gene has CDR1 SGHRS and CDR2 YFSETQ. There are 11 residues in the CDR3. Trimming stripped 3 bases from V and 0 bases from J, with 1 base between. The CDR3 sequence is CASSSSYEQYF. CDR3 nucleotides: TGCGCCAGCAGCTCCTCCTACGAGCAGTACTTC.

The chain combines TRBV6-6 with TRBJ1-4; D is undetermined. Trimming stripped 6 bases from V and 0 bases from J, with 14 bases between. There are 16 residues in the CDR3. Germline V gene data show CDR1 as MNHNY and CDR2 as SVGAGI (reference sequence). The chain's CDR3 is CASSPMGRTTNEKLFF. The CDR3 DNA follows: TGTGCCAGCAGCCCCATGGGAAGGACAACTAATGAAAAACTGTTTTTT.

The chain joins TRBV19 to TRBJ1-5; 8 nucleotides agree with TRBD1. The CDR3 sequence is 14 residues long. V gave up 5 bases and J gave up 9 bases; unmatched junction bases: 9. Germline V gives CDR1 LNHDA, CDR2 SQIVND (reference sequence). CDR3 sequence reads: CASSADRVSGPQHF. The CDR3 DNA is TGTGCCAGTAGTGCGGACAGGGTGTCGGGGCCCCAGCATTTT.

The chain has TRBV5-1 and TRBJ1-1; no clear D gene. In germline, CDR1 is SGHRS, CDR2 YFSETQ. The ends were cut back, 1 base at V and 1 base at J, with 8 bases in the middle. CDR3 length equals 14 residues. Here the CDR3 reads CASSLSGGNTEAFF. The DNA of the CDR3 is TGCGCCAGCAGCTTGTCCGGAGGGAACACTGAAGCTTTCTTT.

The chain carries TRBV12-5 and TRBJ2-7, with TRBD1 matching over 7 bases. In germline, CDR1 is LGHNT, CDR2 FRNRAP. With V trimmed by 4 bases and J by 1 base, 7 bases remained unmatched. There are 15 residues in the CDR3. In nucleotides, the CDR3 is TGTGCTAGTGGTTCCCACGGGACAGCGTCCTACGAGCAGTACTTC. The encoded protein is CASGSHGTASYEQYF.

This clone has only one observation. The chain recombines TRBV6-1 with TRBJ2-7; 7 bases agree with TRBD1. The CDR3 is 15 residues long. Germline V gene lookup returns CDR1 MNHNS and CDR2 SASEGT. Trimming cost V 2 bases and J 3 bases; bases outside gene matches: 7. CDR3 in DNA: TGTGCCAGCAGTGAAAGACAGGGAGAGCGCTACGAGCAGTACTTC. Its translation: CASSERQGERYEQYF.

To note about this clone: This same CDR3 is encoded by further DNA sequences in the sample. The CDR3 protein is CASSPDRNYGYTF. CDR3 nucleotide sequence: TGTGCCAGCTCACCCGACAGAAACTATGGCTACACCTTC. The chain has TRBV18 and TRBJ1-2; the D gene is possibly TRBD1 (5 bases). The germline V gene has CDR1 KGHSH and CDR2 LQKENI. The CDR3 runs to 13 residues. V gave up 3 bases and J gave up 2 bases, with 7 bases separating them.

The chain is built from TRBV10-3 and TRBJ1-3, with D possibly being TRBD1 (5 bases). This CDR3 region has 15 residues. Trimming took 4 bases from V and 3 from J, leaving 13 bases between them. Germline loops: CDR1 ENHRY, CDR2 SYGVKD. CDR3 residues: CAISGSGENGNTIYF. As DNA, the CDR3 is TGTGCCATCAGTGGGTCGGGGGAAAATGGAAACACCATATATTTT.

This sequence joins TRBV5-1 and TRBJ2-1, with 10 bases matching TRBD1. The V and J ends lost 0 bases and 9 bases, in that order; junction bases with no gene match: 3. Per germline, CDR1 SGHRS and CDR2 YFSETQ. The CDR3 runs to 14 residues. The CDR3 loop reads CASSLATGGSEQFF. The CDR3 DNA reads TGCGCCAGCAGCTTGGCGACAGGGGGCAGTGAGCAGTTCTTC.

This clone occurred once. CDR3 region: CASSPPGQRTGELFF. The CDR3 nucleotides read TGTGCCAGCTCACCGCCAGGACAGAGGACCGGGGAGCTGTTTTTT. The chain recombines TRBV18 with TRBJ2-2; D perhaps matches TRBD1 (6 bases). The CDR3 totals 15 residues. Germline V gene lookup returns CDR1 KGHSH and CDR2 LQKENI. V lost 3 bases and J lost 5, with 13 bases in between.

V gene TRBV4-1 combines with J gene TRBJ1-1; unclear D gene. From germline, CDR1 is MGHRA and CDR2 YSYEKL. Between the trimmed V and J ends, which lost 2 bases and 7 bases, there was a span of 14 bases. This CDR3 region has 14 residues. CDR3 amino acids: CASSQQRQPSEAFF. The CDR3 bases are TGCGCCAGCAGCCAACAAAGGCAGCCCAGTGAAGCTTTCTTT.

The gene calls are TRBV6-5 and TRBJ2-3, with 10 nucleotides matching TRBD2. Unmatched junction bases numbered 4, after V lost 5 bases and J lost 2 bases. The germline V gene has CDR1 MNHEY and CDR2 SVGAGI. This CDR3 contains 15 residues. The CDR3 is CASSLAGVNTDTQYF. The CDR3 bases are TGTGCCAGCAGTCTAGCGGGGGTTAACACAGATACGCAGTATTTT.

This clone was detected once. The chain employs TRBV6-1 and TRBJ2-5, with a possible D match to TRBD2 (6 bases). The CDR3 has 15 amino acids. The germline V gene encodes CDR1 MNHNS and CDR2 SASEGT. V was clipped by 6 bases and J by 5 bases, with 19 bases between them. The CDR3 sequence is CASRDYVGVRETQYF. The CDR3 DNA follows: TGTGCCAGCAGGGACTATGTGGGGGTAAGGGAGACCCAGTACTTC.

The gene calls are TRBV2 and TRBJ2-7, with TRBD1 matching over 8 bases. The CDR3 covers 14 residues. Germline lookup yields CDR1 SNHLY and CDR2 FYNNEI. V trimming: 7 bases; J trimming: 1 base; junction bases outside the gene matches: 6. CDR3 coding DNA: TGTGCCAGCAAGAGGGACAGGAATTCCTACGAGCAGTACTTC. Translated, it gives CASKRDRNSYEQYF.

The chain uses TRBV7-2 and TRBJ2-5; the match to TRBD2 covers 8 bases. Germline values: CDR1 SGHTA, CDR2 FQGNSA. Unmatched junction bases numbered 10, after V lost 5 bases and J lost 2 bases. The CDR3 sequence is 16 residues long. The CDR3 here is CASSPMAGGWQETQYF. The CDR3 nucleotides read TGTGCCAGCAGCCCCATGGCGGGGGGCTGGCAAGAGACCCAGTACTTC.

The chain links TRBV15 to TRBJ1-6; D is undetermined. This CDR3 comprises 14 residues. The V and J ends lost 0 bases and 5 bases respectively, with 5 bases between them. Germline values: CDR1 LNHNV, CDR2 YYDKDF (reference sequence). CDR3 coding DNA: TGTGCCACCAGCAGAGATGTGGATAATTCACCCCTCCACTTT. This sequence encodes CATSRDVDNSPLHF.

CDR3: CASSSLSAESNYGYTF. DNA for the CDR3: TGTGCCAGCAGCTCCCTCTCGGCAGAGTCTAACTATGGCTACACCTTC. The J gene is TRBJ1-2, the V gene TRBV7-6, with unresolved D. Trimming removed 4 bases at V and 0 bases at J, with 15 bases between. The CDR3 covers 16 residues. Germline V gene lookup returns CDR1 SGHVS and CDR2 FNYEAQ.